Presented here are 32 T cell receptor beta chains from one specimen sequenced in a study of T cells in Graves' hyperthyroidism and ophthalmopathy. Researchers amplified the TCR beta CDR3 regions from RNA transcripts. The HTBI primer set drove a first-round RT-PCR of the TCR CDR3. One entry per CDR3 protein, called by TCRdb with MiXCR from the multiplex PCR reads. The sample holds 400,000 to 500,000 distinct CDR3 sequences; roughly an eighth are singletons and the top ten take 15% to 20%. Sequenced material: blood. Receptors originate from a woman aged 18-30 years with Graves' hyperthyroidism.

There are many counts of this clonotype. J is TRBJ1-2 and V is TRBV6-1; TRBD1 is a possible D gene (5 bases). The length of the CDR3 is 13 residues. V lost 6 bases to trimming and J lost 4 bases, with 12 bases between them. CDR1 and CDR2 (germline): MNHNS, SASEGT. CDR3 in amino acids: CASRTLGAYGYTF. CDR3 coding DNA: TGTGCCAGCAGGACCCTCGGGGCCTATGGCTACACCTTC.

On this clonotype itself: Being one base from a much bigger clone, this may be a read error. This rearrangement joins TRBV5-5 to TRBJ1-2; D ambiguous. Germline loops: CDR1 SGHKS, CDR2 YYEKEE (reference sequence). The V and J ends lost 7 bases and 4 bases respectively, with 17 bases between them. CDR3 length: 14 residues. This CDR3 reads CASRPRADPYGYTF. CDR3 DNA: TGTGCCAGCCGCCCCCGGGCAGACCCCTATGGCTACACCTTC.

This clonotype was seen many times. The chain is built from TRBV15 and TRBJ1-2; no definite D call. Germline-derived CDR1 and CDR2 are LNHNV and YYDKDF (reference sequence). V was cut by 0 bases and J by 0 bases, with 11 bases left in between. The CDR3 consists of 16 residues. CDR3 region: CATSREAETSNYGYTF. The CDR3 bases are TGTGCCACCAGCAGAGAGGCGGAGACTTCTAACTATGGCTACACCTTC. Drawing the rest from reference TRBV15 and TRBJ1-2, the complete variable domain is DAMVIQNPRYQVTQFGKPVTLSCSQTLNHNVMYWYQQKSSQAPKLLFHYYDKDFNNEADTPDNFQSRRPNTSFCFLDIRSPGLGDTAMYLCATSREAETSNYGYTFGSGTRLTVV.

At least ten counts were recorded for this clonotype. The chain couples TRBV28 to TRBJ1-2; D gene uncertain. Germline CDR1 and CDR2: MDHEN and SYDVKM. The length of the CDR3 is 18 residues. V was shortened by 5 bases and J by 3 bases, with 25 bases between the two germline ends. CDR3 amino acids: CASSRMIIGRARDYGYTF. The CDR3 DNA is TGTGCCAGCAGTCGAATGATCATAGGAAGGGCGCGGGACTATGGCTACACCTTC.

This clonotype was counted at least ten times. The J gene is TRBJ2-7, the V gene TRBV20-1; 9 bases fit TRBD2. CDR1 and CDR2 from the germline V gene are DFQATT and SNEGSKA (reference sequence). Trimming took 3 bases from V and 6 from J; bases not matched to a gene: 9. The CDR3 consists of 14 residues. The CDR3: CSASLSGRYGEQYF. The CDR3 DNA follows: TGCAGTGCTAGCCTTAGCGGGAGATACGGCGAGCAGTACTTC.

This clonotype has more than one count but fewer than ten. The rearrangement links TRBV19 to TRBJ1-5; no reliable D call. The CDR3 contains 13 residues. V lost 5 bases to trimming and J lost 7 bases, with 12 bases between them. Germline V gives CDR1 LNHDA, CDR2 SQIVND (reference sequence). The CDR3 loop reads CASSVQDLQPQHF. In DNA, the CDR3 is TGTGCCAGTAGTGTTCAGGATTTACAGCCCCAGCATTTT.

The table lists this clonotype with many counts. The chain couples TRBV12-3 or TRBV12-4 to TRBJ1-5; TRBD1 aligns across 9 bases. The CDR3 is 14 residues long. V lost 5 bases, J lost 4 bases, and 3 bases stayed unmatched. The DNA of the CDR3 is TGTGCCAGCAGTGGGGACAGGGAGAATCAGCCCCAGCATTTT. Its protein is CASSGDRENQPQHF.

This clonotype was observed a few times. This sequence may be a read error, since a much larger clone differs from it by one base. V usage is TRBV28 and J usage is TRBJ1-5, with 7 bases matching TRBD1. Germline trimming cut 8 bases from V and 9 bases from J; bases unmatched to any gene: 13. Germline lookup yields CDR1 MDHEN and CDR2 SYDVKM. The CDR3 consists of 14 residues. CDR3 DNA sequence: TGTGCCAGCGCCTCGGGCAGGGGGGCTTGGCCCCAGCATTTT. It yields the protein CASASGRGAWPQHF.

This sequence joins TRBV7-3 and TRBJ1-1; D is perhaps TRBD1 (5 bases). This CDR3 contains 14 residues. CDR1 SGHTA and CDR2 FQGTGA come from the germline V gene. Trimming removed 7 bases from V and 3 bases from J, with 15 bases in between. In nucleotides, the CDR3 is TGTGCCAGCAAGGAGCGGGGAGGGGACACTGAAGCTTTCTTT. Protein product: CASKERGGDTEAFF.

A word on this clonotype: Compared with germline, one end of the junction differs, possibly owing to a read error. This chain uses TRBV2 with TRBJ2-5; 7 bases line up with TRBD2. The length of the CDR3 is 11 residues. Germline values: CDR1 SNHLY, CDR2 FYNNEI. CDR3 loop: CARGGEESQYF. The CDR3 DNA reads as TGTGCCAGGGGGGGGGAAGAGTCCCAGTACTTC.

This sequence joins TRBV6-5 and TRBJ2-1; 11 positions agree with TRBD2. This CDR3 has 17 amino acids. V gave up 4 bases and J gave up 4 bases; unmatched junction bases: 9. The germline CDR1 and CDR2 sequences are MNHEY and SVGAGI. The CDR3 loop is CASSLLAGGMSYNEQFF. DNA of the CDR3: TGTGCCAGCAGTTTGCTAGCGGGAGGAATGAGTTACAATGAGCAGTTCTTC.

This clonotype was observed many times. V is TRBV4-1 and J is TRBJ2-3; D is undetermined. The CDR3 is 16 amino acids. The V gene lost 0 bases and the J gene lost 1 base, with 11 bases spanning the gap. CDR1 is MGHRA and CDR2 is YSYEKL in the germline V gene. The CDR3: CASSQELPLRTDTQYF. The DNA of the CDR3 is TGCGCCAGCAGCCAAGAGTTGCCTCTTCGCACAGATACGCAGTATTTT.

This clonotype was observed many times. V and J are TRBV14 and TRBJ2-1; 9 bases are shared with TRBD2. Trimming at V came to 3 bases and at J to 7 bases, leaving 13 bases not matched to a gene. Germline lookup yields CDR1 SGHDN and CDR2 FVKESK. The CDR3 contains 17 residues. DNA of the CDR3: TGTGCCAGCAGCCATGGCGGGAGGGCTTGGATTTCGAATGAGCAGTTCTTC. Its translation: CASSHGGRAWISNEQFF.

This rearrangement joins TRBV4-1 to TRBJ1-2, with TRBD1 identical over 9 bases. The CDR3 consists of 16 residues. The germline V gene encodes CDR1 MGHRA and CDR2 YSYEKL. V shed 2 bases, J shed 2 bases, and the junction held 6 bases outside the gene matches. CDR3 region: CASSQPTGGLNYGYTF. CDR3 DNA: TGCGCCAGCAGCCAACCCACAGGGGGCCTCAACTATGGCTACACCTTC.

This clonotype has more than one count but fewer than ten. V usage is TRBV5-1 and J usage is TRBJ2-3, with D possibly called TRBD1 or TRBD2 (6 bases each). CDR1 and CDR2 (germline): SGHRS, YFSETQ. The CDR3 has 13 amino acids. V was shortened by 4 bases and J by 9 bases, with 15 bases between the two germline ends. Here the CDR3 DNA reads TGCGCCAGCAGCCAGGAGGGACAACGGACGCAGTATTTT. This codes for CASSQEGQRTQYF.

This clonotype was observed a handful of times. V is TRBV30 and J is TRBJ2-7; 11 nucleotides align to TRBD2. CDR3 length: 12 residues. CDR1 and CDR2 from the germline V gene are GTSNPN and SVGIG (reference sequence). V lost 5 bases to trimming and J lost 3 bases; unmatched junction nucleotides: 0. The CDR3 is CAWGLAGYEQYF. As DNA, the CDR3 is TGTGCCTGGGGACTAGCGGGCTACGAGCAGTACTTC.

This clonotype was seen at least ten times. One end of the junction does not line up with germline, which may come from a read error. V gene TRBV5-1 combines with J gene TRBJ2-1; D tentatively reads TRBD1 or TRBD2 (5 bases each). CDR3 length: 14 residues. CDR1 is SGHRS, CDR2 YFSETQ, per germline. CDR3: CASSRGDSYNEQFF. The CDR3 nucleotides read TGTGCCAGCAGCCGGGGCGACTCCTACAATGAGCAGTTCTTC.

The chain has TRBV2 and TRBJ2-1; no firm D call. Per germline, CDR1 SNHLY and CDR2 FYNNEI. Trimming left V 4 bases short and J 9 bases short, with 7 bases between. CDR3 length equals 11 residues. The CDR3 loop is CASSVRSEQFF. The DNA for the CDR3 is TGTGCCAGCAGTGTGAGGTCTGAGCAGTTCTTC.

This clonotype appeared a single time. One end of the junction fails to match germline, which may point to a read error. In DNA, the CDR3 is TGTGCCAGCAGCATCGCCTGGACGGCACTCATATCCAACTATGGCTACACCTTC. Its protein product is CASSIAWTALISNYGYTF. This chain links TRBV5-1 with TRBJ1-2; no reliable D call. Germline V gene lookup returns CDR1 SGHRS and CDR2 YFSETQ. The CDR3 spans 18 residues.

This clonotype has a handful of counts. The CDR3 nucleotides are TGTGCCAGCAGCGTAGAGGGTGGGGAATATAGCAATCAGCCCCAGCATTTT. This codes for CASSVEGGEYSNQPQHF. V and J are TRBV9 and TRBJ1-5; no clear D gene. This CDR3 is 17 amino acids long. Germline V CDR1 and CDR2: SGDLS, YYNGEE. V shed 0 bases and J shed 0 bases, with 13 bases lying between them.

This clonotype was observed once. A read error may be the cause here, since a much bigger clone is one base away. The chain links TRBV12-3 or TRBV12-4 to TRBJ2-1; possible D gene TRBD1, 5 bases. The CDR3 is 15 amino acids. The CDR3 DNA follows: TGTGCCGGCAGTTCAACAGGTTTAGTGGGCAATGAGCAGTTCTTC. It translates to CAGSSTGLVGNEQFF.

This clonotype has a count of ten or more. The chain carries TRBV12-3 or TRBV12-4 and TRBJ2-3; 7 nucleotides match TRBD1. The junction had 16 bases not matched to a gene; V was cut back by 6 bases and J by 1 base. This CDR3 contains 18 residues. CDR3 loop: CASRRHKDRVEGTDTQYF. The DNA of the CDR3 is TGTGCCAGCAGGCGCCATAAAGACAGGGTAGAAGGCACAGATACGCAGTATTTT.

The chain's CDR3 is CASSYGTGQTQYF. CDR3 bases: TGTGCCAGCAGTTACGGGACAGGGCAGACCCAGTACTTC. The chain joins TRBV6-5 to TRBJ2-5, with 9 nucleotides matching TRBD1. CDR1 MNHEY and CDR2 SVGAGI come from the germline V gene. The J segment lost 6 bases and the V segment lost 2 bases, leaving 1 base of the junction unmatched. The CDR3 length is 13 residues.

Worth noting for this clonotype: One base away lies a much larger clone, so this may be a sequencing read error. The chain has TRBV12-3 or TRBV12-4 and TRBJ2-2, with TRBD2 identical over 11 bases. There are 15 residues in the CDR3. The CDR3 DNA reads TGTGCCAGCACTCGACTAGCGGGGCTCACCAGGGAGCTGTTTTTT. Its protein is CASTRLAGLTRELFF.

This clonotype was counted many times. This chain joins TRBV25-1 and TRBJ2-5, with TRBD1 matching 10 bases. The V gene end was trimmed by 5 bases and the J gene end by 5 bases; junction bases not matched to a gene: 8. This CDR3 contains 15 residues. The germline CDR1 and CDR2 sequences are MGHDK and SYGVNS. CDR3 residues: CASSLGQGGWETQYF. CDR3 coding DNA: TGTGCCAGCAGTCTTGGACAGGGGGGCTGGGAGACCCAGTACTTC.

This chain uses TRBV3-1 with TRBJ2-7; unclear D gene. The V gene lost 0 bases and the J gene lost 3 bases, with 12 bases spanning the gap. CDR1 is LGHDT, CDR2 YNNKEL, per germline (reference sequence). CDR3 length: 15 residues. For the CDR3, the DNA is TGTGCCAGCAGCCAAGAAGCTGGCGGATACTACGAGCAGTACTTC. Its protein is CASSQEAGGYYEQYF.

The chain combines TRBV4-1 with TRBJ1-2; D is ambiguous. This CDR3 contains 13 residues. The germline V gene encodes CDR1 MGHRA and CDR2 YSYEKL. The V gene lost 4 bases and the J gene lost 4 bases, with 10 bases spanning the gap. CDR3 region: CASSPRVAYGYTF. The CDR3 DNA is TGCGCCAGCAGCCCTAGGGTGGCCTATGGCTACACCTTC.

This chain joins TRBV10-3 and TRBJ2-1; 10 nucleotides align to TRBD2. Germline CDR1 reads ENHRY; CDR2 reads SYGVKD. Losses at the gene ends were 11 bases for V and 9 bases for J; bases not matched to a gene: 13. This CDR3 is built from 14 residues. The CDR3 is CASRGQAGGVEQFF. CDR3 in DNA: TGTGCCTCGAGGGGGCAAGCGGGAGGGGTTGAGCAGTTCTTC.

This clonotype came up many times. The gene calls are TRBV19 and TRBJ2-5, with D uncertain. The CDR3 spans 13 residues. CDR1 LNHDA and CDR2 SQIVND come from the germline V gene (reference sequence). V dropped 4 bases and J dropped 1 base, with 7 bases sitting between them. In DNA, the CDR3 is TGTGCCAGTAGTACAACATTCCAAGAGACCCAGTACTTC. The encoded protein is CASSTTFQETQYF.

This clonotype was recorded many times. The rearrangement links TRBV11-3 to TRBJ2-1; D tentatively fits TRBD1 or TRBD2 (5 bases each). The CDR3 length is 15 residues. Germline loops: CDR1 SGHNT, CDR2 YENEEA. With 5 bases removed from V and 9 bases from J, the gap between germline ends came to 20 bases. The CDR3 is CASSHGDSRDLEQFF. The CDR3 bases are TGTGCCAGCAGCCACGGGGATAGCAGGGATCTTGAGCAGTTCTTC.

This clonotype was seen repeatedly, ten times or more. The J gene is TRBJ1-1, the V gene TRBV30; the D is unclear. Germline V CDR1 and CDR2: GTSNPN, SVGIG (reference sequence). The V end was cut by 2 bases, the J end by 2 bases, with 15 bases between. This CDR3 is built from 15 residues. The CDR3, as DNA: TGTGCCTGGAGTCCCCTGGCGCAGCCAAACACTGAAGCTTTCTTT. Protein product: CAWSPLAQPNTEAFF. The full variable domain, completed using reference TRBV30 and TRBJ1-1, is SQTIHQWPATLVQPVGSPLSLECTVEGTSNPNLYWYRQAAGRGLQLLFYSVGIGQISSEVPQNLSASRPQDRQFILSSKKLLLSDSGFYLCAWSPLAQPNTEAFFGQGTRLTVV.

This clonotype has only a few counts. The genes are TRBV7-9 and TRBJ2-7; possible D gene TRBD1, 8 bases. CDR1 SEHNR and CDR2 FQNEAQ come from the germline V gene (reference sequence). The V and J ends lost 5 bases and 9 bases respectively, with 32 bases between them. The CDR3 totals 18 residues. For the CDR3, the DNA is TGTGCCAGCAGCCAACGTCCCGGGACAGGCCCGACTAGCTCTGGGCAGTACTTC. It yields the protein CASSQRPGTGPTSSGQYF.